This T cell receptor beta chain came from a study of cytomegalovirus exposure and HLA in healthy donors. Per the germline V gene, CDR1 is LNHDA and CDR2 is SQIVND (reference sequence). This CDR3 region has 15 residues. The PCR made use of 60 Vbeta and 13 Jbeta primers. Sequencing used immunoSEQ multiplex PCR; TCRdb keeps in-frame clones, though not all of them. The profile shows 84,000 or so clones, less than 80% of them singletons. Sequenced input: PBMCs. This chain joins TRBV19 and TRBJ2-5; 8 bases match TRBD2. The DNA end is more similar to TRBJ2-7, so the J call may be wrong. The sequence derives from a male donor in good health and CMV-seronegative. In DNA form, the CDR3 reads TGTGCCAGTAGTATGAAGTTAGCGGGACCCTACGAGCAGTACTTC. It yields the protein CASSMKLAGPYEQYF.